Below, 2 T cell receptor beta chains from the same sample are listed, as sequenced in a study of shared clonotypes between healthy human individuals (dated by TCRdb to between 2020 and 2021). The method was the immunoSEQ multiplex PCR assay. Not all clones reach the TCRdb copy of this immuneACCESS table, which keeps in-frame sequences only. Checked studies attribute under half of the gap to unresolved V genes and leave the rest unexplained. This sample lists about a million clones; about 75% were detected once. The top ten constitute approximately 1.5% of the sample. The material sequenced was memory CD4+ T cells sorted from blood. The cell subset or site label on this specimen signifies: CD45RA-negative fraction. These TCRs come from a man younger than 35 in good health.

The rearrangement links TRBV5-6 to TRBJ2-5; 8 nucleotides line up with TRBD2. The CDR3 consists of 13 residues. Germline assignment: CDR1 SGHDT and CDR2 YYEEEE. The V and J ends lost 1 base and 4 bases, in that order; junction bases with no gene match: 0. The CDR3 here is CASSLTSGETQYF. The CDR3 DNA reads TGTGCCAGCAGCTTGACTAGCGGAGAGACCCAGTACTTC. The variable domain in full, completed from reference TRBV5-6 and TRBJ2-5, reads DAGVTQSPTHLIKTRGQQVTLRCSPKSGHDTVSWYQQALGQGPQFIFQYYEEEERQRGNFPDRFSGHQFPNYSSELNVNALLLGDSALYLCASSLTSGETQYFGPGTRLLVL.

This chain joins TRBV5-1 and TRBJ2-1; D unclear. Germline lookup yields CDR1 SGHRS and CDR2 YFSETQ. The CDR3 sequence is 16 residues long. V gave up 0 bases and J gave up 6 bases, with 16 bases separating them. DNA for the CDR3: TGCGCCAGCAGCTTGGATGTCGGATCTCAGCTCAATGAGCAGTTCTTC. Translated: CASSLDVGSQLNEQFF.